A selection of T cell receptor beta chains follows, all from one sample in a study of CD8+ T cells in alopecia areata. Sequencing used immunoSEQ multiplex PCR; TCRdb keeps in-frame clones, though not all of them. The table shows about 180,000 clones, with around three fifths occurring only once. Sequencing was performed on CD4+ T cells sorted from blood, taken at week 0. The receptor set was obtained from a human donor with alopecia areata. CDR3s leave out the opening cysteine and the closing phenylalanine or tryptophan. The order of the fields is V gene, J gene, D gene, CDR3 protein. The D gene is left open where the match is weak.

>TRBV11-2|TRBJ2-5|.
ASCDYGTYQETQY
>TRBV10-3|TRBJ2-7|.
AISGPSSREQY
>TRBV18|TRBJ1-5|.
ASSPSGGSNQPQH
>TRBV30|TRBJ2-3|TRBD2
AWSVLAGGGTDTQY
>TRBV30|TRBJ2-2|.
AWSFDRITGELF
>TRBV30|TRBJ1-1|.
AWRSGMNTEAF
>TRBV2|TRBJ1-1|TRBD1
ANGRDRGNTEAF
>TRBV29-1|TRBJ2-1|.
SVAHNEQF
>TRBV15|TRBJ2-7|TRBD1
ATSRGDRGISYEQY
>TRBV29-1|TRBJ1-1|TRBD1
SVGQGNTEAF
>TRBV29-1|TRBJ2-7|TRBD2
SVQGSSGSSEQY
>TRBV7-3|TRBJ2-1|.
ASSLTPDNEQF
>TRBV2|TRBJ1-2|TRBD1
ASSETQDRVHGYT
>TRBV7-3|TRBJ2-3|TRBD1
ASSPLGQSTDTQY
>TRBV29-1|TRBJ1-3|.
SVSTRNRDSNTIY
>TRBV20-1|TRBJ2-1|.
SAWDNEQF
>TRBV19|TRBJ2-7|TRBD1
ASSFRDSPYEQY
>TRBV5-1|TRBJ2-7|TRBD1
ASSSSGTGTYEQY
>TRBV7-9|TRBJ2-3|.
ASSASTEGDTQY
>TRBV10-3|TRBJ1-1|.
AVSLTLQGNTEAF
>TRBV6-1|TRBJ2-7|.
ASFYEQY
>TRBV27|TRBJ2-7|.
ASTRLRIFYEQY
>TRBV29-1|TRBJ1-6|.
SVAASSYNSPLH
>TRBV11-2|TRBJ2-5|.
ASSLIGNAETQY
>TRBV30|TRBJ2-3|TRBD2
AWSLSGGQITDTQY
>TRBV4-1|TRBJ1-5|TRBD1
ASSSGDRGSQPQH
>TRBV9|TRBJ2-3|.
ASSGGRVTDTQY
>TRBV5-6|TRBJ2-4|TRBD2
ASSPTPSGANIQY
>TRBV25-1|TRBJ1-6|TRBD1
ASSGGTAYNSPLH
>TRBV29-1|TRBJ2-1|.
SVGTERRNNEQF
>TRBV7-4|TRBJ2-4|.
ASSLEGIPKNIQY
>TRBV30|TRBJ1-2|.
AWDGNYGYT
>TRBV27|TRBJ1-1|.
ASPGQSGLEWAF
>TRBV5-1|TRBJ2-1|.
ASSWPGDSYNEQF
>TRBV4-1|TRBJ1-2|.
ASSQVPGFEYGYT
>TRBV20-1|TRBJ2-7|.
SARDSGAQY
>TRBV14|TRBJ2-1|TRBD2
ASSQVQRGNEQF
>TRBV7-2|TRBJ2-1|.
ASSLVTVRNEQF
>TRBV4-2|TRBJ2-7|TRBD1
ASSLDRADEQY
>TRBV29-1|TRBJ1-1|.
SVSDRRNTEAF
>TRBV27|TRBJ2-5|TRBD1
ASSLLGTGSPETQY
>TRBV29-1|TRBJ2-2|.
PGGHPNTGELF
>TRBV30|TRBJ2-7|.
ACRPDGLAHEQY
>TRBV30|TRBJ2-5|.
AWTSYPTVQY
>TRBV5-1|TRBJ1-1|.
ASSPRANTEAF
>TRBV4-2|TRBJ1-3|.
ASSQDLNTIY
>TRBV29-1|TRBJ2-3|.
SVGQQQTDTQY
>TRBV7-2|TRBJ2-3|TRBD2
ASSLEISGGDTDTQY
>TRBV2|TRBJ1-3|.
ASRAGNTIY
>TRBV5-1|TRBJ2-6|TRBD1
ASSLNPTGSGANVLT
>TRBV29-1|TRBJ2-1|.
SVPAPGVYNEQF
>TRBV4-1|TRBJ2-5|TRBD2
ASSQRGDETQY
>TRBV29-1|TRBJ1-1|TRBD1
SVRTGAIGTEAF
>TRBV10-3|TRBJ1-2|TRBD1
ASREDRGLGYT